This T cell receptor beta chain was found in a study of cytomegalovirus exposure and HLA in healthy donors. The study, taken as a whole, reports: A later analysis reportedly found fewer N-insertions in an Asian-associated ancestry cluster than the approximately 670-donor mean.

Concerning this clone: The antigen remains unidentified.

The PCR made use of 60 Vbeta and 13 Jbeta primers. Produced via immunoSEQ multiplex PCR; TCRdb's table is partial and in-frame only. The sample consists of more than 90,000 clones, 55% to 70% of them appearing once. Losses at the gene ends were 1 base for V and 4 bases for J; bases not matched to a gene: 1. CDR3 length: 14 residues. Germline values: CDR1 SGHDT, CDR2 YYEEEE. The TCR comes from a boy aged 10-17 years in good health and CMV-seropositive. This chain joins TRBV5-6 and TRBJ2-1, with TRBD2 identical over 8 bases. The sample was PBMCs. In DNA, the CDR3 is TGTGCCAGCAGCTTGCCTAGCGGGTACAATGAGCAGTTCTTC. It specifies CASSLPSGYNEQFF. The entire variable domain, with the rest obtained from reference TRBV5-6 and TRBJ2-1, is as follows: DAGVTQSPTHLIKTRGQQVTLRCSPKSGHDTVSWYQQALGQGPQFIFQYYEEEERQRGNFPDRFSGHQFPNYSSELNVNALLLGDSALYLCASSLPSGYNEQFFGPGTRLTVL.